The next 20 T cell receptor beta chains were all read from a single sample in a study of T cells in Graves' hyperthyroidism and ophthalmopathy. The CDR3 regions of TCR beta were amplified from RNA transcripts. HTBI primers were the set used in a first-round RT-PCR of the TCR CDR3. One entry per CDR3 protein, called by TCRdb with MiXCR from the multiplex PCR reads. The sample lists 80,000 to 100,000 distinct CDR3 sequences; about 40% were seen once. Sequenced: peripheral blood or thyroid tissue (not recorded which). All receptors come from a woman aged 25 to 45 with Graves' hyperthyroidism.

The chain employs TRBV7-2 and TRBJ2-7; 7 bases line up with TRBD2. Germline trimming cut 6 bases from V and 6 bases from J; bases unmatched to any gene: 17. The length of the CDR3 is 16 residues. Germline CDR1 is SGHTA and CDR2 is FQGNSA. The CDR3 reads CASSPSGEGQAFEQYF. The CDR3 DNA reads TGTGCCAGCAGTCCGTCGGGGGAGGGCCAGGCCTTCGAGCAGTACTTC.

On this clonotype: A much more abundant neighbour one base away suggests this may be a read error. For the CDR3, the DNA is TGTGCCATCAGACCCGGGATGGGGGTAGGGGATACGCAGTATTTT. Translated, it gives CAIRPGMGVGDTQYF. The J gene is TRBJ2-3, the V gene TRBV10-3; tentatively, D is TRBD1 or TRBD2 (5 bases each). This CDR3 comprises 15 residues. Germline CDR1 ENHRY, CDR2 SYGVKD. V lost 6 bases to trimming and J lost 6 bases, with 19 bases between them.

This clonotype was seen more than once but under ten times. The chain links TRBV5-4 to TRBJ2-3; the match to TRBD2 covers 7 bases. In germline, CDR1 is SGHNT, CDR2 YYREEE (reference sequence). With V trimmed by 3 bases and J by 5 bases, 6 bases remained unmatched. The CDR3 consists of 14 residues. As DNA, the CDR3 is TGTGCCAGCAGCTGGGGGGGTGGTAAAGATACGCAGTATTTT. Amino acid sequence: CASSWGGGKDTQYF.

This clonotype has a count of ten or more. The chain has TRBV20-1 and TRBJ1-1, with D uncertain. The germline V gene has CDR1 DFQATT and CDR2 SNEGSKA (reference sequence). V was trimmed by 7 bases and J by 8 bases, leaving 14 bases between them. This CDR3 contains 11 residues. The CDR3 DNA reads TGCAGTGTCACCCATGGGCAAGAAGCTTTCTTT. Translated, it gives CSVTHGQEAFF.

The CDR3 sequence is CASSAPGQGVDTQYF. CDR3 sequence (DNA): TGTGCCAGCAGTGCTCCGGGACAGGGGGTGGATACGCAGTATTTT. The J gene is TRBJ2-3, the V gene TRBV25-1; 11 bases fit TRBD1. Trimming removed 4 bases from V and 6 bases from J; junction bases left unmatched: 6. The CDR3 covers 15 residues. Germline loops: CDR1 MGHDK, CDR2 SYGVNS.

At least ten counts were recorded for this clonotype. V is TRBV7-2 and J is TRBJ2-5; 11 nucleotides align to TRBD2. The CDR3 has 19 residues. J gave up 2 bases and V 1 base, and 12 bases lay outside the gene matches. The germline CDR1 and CDR2 sequences are SGHTA and FQGNSA. CDR3 amino acids: CASSLVVTSGIGRQETQYF. The CDR3 nucleotides are TGTGCCAGCAGCTTAGTCGTGACTAGCGGGATAGGGCGTCAAGAGACCCAGTACTTC.

This clonotype was seen ten or more times. The V gene is TRBV7-8, the J gene TRBJ1-1; the D is unclear. The CDR3 length is 13 residues. V lost 2 bases and J 1 base, leaving 5 bases between the germline ends. CDR1 is SGHVS, CDR2 FQNEAQ, per germline. The CDR3 DNA is TGTGCCAGCAGCTTATATCAGAACACTGAAGCTTTCTTT. This gives the protein CASSLYQNTEAFF.

Ten or more counts support this clonotype. The chain joins TRBV5-5 to TRBJ1-2; 10 bases match TRBD1. Germline trimming cut 3 bases from V and 6 bases from J; bases unmatched to any gene: 8. Germline V lookup: CDR1 SGHKS, CDR2 YYEKEE (reference sequence). The length of the CDR3 is 15 residues. The CDR3 loop reads CASSYYDRGRNGYTF. In DNA form, the CDR3 reads TGTGCCAGCAGCTACTATGACAGGGGGCGAAATGGCTACACCTTC.

The gene calls are TRBV7-8 and TRBJ2-7; 12 bases align to TRBD2. This CDR3 has 15 residues. Germline V gene data show CDR1 as SGHVS and CDR2 as FQNEAQ. Germline trimming cut 6 bases from V and 5 bases from J; bases unmatched to any gene: 8. As DNA, the CDR3 is TGTGCCAGCAGATGGCCGGGACTAGCGGGCCACGAGCAGTACTTC. Its translation: CASRWPGLAGHEQYF.

As concerns this clonotype: The conserved phenylalanine or tryptophan is not found at the CDR3 terminus, so this likely reflects a read error. V usage is TRBV7-9 and J usage is TRBJ2-2; maybe TRBD2 (5 bases). The CDR3 extends over 15 amino acids. Germline V gives CDR1 SEHNR, CDR2 FQNEAQ (reference sequence). Trimming removed 4 bases from V and 8 bases from J, with 17 bases in between. CDR3 DNA sequence: TGTGCCAGCAGCTCACGCGGACCTTGGACTGGGGAGCTGTTTCTT. Its translation: CASSSRGPWTGELFL.

The V gene is TRBV29-1, the J gene TRBJ1-2, with no clear D. Germline-derived CDR1 and CDR2 are SQVTM and ANQGSEA. Trimming pared 2 bases from V and 10 bases from J, leaving 11 bases between. CDR3 length: 11 amino acids. The CDR3 nucleotides are TGCAGCGTTGAAACGGAGAAAGACTACACCTTC. Its protein product is CSVETEKDYTF. The complete variable domain, with remaining parts taken from reference TRBV29-1 and TRBJ1-2, reads SAVISQKPSRDICQRGTSLTIQCQVDSQVTMMFWYRQQPGQSLTLIATANQGSEATYESGFVIDKFPISRPNLTFSTLTVSNMSPEDSSIYLCSVETEKDYTFGSGTRLTVV.

The J gene is TRBJ1-2, the V gene TRBV7-9, with TRBD1 matching over 8 bases. Trimming at V came to 5 bases and at J to 2 bases, leaving 4 bases not matched to a gene. The germline V gene has CDR1 SEHNR and CDR2 FQNEAQ (reference sequence). This CDR3 has 14 residues. The CDR3 sequence: CASSTRTGNYGYTF. CDR3 DNA sequence: TGTGCCAGCAGCACTAGGACAGGGAACTATGGCTACACCTTC.

This clonotype was counted only a few times. The rearrangement joins TRBV7-8 to TRBJ2-5; 7 bases agree with TRBD2. The CDR3 is 14 amino acids. Germline values: CDR1 SGHVS, CDR2 FQNEAQ. After removal of 4 bases from V and 4 bases from J, the junction contained 6 bases not matched to a gene. CDR3 amino acids: CASSSYRGRETQYF. The CDR3 coding sequence is TGTGCCAGCAGCTCTTACCGCGGGAGAGAGACCCAGTACTTC.

The table lists this clonotype with many counts. The CDR3 carries no conserved terminal phenylalanine or tryptophan, so it likely arises from a read error. It is unclear where the CDR3 begins or ends on the DNA, so no DNA is shown, and the CDR3 is as TCRdb lists it. The gene calls are TRBV2 and TRBJ2-7; the D call in the table, TRBD2, was not verified against the DNA. The CDR3 extends over 13 residues, inclusive of both ends. The germline gives CDR1 SNHLY, CDR2 FYNNEI. CDR3 protein: CASSEAAGGPLRS.

A remark on this clonotype: At one boundary the junction diverges from the germline segment, which might be a read error. CDR3 residues: CAGSLVGQNTDTQYF. The CDR3 bases are TGTGCCGGCAGCTTGGTGGGACAGAACACAGATACGCAGTATTTT. The rearrangement links TRBV5-6 to TRBJ2-3; 7 nucleotides line up with TRBD1. Per the germline V gene, CDR1 is SGHDT and CDR2 is YYEEEE. This CDR3 contains 15 residues.

This clonotype was detected ten times or more. This chain joins TRBV24-1 and TRBJ1-6, with TRBD1 as a possible D gene (5 bases). Per germline, CDR1 KGHDR and CDR2 SFDVKD. This CDR3 region has 16 residues. V was shortened by 0 bases and J by 7 bases, with 12 bases between the two germline ends. CDR3 sequence: CATSDLPGTGNSPLHF. CDR3 nucleotide sequence: TGTGCCACCAGTGATTTGCCGGGGACGGGAAATTCACCCCTCCACTTT.

This clonotype came up many times. This rearrangement joins TRBV6-5 to TRBJ2-5; 8 nucleotides align to TRBD1. The CDR3 is made up of 20 amino acids. Germline V gene sequence: CDR1 MNHEY, CDR2 SVGAGI. J was trimmed by 2 bases and V by 0 bases; bases with no gene match: 17. The CDR3 DNA sequence: TGTGCCAGCAGTTACTCGTCGCTGACAGGGGTGTTGGGGGAACAAGAGACCCAGTACTTC. It is translated as CASSYSSLTGVLGEQETQYF.

On this clonotype itself: Just one base apart from a much larger clone, this may be a read error. The rearrangement uses TRBV7-6 and TRBJ2-7; 10 bases align to TRBD1. CDR1 and CDR2 from the germline V gene are SGHVS and FNYEAQ. CDR3 length: 13 residues. The CDR3 region is CASSGQGVRERYF. The CDR3 bases are TGTGCCAGCAGCGGACAGGGGGTCCGCGAGCGGTACTTC.

This clonotype was counted at least ten times. This CDR3 reads CAGRLGGAQYF. The CDR3, as DNA: TGCGCCGGACGACTAGGGGGGGCCCAGTACTTC. The chain carries TRBV5-1 and TRBJ2-5; D might be TRBD2 (7 bases). Trimming took 10 bases from V and 9 from J, leaving 16 bases between them. The V gene's germline CDR1 is SGHRS and CDR2 YFSETQ. This CDR3 region has 11 residues.

With regard to this clonotype: This may be a read error: a much more frequent sequence differs by one nucleotide. It is likely a read error, because the conserved phenylalanine at the end of the CDR3 is missing. The chain links TRBV7-3 to TRBJ1-5; 10 bases are a match to TRBD1. Germline CDR1 reads SGHTA; CDR2 reads FQGTGA. V lost 6 bases and J lost 0; bases outside the gene matches: 11. The CDR3 loop spans 18 amino acids. This CDR3 reads CASSLRTGGFFSNQPQHS. The CDR3 DNA follows: TGTGCCAGCAGTCTTCGGACAGGGGGTTTTTTTAGCAATCAGCCCCAGCATTCT.